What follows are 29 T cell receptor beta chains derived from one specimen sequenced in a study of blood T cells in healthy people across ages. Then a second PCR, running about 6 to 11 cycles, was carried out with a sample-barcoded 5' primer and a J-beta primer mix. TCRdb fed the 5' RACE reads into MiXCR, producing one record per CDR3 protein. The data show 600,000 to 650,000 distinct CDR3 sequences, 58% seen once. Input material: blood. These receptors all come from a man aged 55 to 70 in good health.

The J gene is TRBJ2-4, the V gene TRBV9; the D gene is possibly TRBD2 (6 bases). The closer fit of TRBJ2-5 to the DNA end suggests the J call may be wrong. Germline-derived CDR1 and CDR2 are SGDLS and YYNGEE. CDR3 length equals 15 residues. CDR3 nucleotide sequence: TGTGCCAGCAGCGTGAGAACGGGGGAGCAAGAGACCCAGTACTTC. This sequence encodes CASSVRTGEQETQYF.

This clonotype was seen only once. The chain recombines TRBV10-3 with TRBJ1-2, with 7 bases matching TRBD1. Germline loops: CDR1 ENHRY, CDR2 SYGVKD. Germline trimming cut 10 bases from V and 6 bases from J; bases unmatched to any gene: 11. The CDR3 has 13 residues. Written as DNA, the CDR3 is TGTGCCACAAAAAAACAGGGGCAAGATGGCTACACCTTC. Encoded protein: CATKKQGQDGYTF.

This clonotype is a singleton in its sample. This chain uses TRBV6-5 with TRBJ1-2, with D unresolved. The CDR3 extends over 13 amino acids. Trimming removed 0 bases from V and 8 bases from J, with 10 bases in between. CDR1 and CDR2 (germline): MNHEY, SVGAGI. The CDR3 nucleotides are TGTGCCAGCAGTTACTCGCGAGCTCTGGGCTACACCTTC. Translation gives CASSYSRALGYTF.

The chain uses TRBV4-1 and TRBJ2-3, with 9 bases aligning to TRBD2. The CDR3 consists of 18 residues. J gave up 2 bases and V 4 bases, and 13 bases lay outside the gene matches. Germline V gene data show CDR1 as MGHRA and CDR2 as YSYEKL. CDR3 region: CASSPLGASGDPTDTQYF. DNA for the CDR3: TGCGCCAGCAGCCCACTGGGGGCTAGCGGGGACCCCACAGATACGCAGTATTTT.

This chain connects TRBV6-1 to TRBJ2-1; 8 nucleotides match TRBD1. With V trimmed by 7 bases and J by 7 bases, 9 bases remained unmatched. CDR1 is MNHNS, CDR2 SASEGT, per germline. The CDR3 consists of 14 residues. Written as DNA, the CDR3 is TGTGCCAGCACTAAGGACAGGGTCTGGAATGAGCAGTTCTTC. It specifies CASTKDRVWNEQFF.

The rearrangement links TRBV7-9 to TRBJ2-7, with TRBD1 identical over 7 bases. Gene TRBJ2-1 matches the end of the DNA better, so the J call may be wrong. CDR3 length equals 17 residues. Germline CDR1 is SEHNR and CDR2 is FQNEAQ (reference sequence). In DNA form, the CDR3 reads TGTGCCAGCAGCTTAGCGGTCCGGCAGGGGGTGGTCGATGAGCAGTTCTTC. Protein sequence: CASSLAVRQGVVDEQFF.

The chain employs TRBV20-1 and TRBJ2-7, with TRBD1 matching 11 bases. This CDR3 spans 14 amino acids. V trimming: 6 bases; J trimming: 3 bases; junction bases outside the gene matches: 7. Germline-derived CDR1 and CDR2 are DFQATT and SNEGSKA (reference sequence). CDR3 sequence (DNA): TGCAGTGCAAGCGCCGGGACAGGGGGCTACGAGCAGTACTTC. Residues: CSASAGTGGYEQYF.

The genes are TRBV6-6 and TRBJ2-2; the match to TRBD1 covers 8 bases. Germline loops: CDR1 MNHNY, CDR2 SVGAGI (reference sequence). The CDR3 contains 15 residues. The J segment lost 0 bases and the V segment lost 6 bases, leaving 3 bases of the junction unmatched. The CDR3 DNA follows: TGTGCCAGCAGGGGACAGGCGACGAACACCGGGGAGCTGTTTTTT. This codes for CASRGQATNTGELFF.

CDR3 nucleotides: TGTGCCAGCAGCTTAAGGGGAGGAGGGAGCTCCTACAATGAGCAGTTCTTC. It is translated as CASSLRGGGSSYNEQFF. This sequence joins TRBV7-9 and TRBJ2-1; tentatively, D is TRBD2 (6 bases). The germline V and J ends were trimmed by 2 bases and 0 bases, with 14 bases remaining between them. This CDR3 is 17 amino acids long. Germline V lookup: CDR1 SEHNR, CDR2 FQNEAQ (reference sequence).

CDR3 loop: CASILAGTGNNEQFF. The CDR3 nucleotides are TGTGCCAGCATCCTCGCCGGGACAGGAAACAATGAGCAGTTCTTC. The rearrangement links TRBV6-5 to TRBJ2-1, with 8 bases aligning to TRBD1. V dropped 7 bases and J dropped 5; count of bases not matched to a gene: 10. Looked up from germline, CDR1 is MNHEY and CDR2 is SVGAGI. This CDR3 is built from 15 residues.

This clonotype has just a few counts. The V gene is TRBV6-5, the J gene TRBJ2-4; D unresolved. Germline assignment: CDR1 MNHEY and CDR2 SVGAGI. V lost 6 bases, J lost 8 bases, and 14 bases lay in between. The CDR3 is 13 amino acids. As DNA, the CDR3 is TGTGCCAGCAGCCACGCACGGCTAGACATTCAGTACTTC. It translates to CASSHARLDIQYF.

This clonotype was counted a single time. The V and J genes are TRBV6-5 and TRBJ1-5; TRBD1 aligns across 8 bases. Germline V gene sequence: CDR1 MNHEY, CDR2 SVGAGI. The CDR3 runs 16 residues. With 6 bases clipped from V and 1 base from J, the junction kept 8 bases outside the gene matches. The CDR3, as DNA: TGTGCCAGCAGAGCGAATCAGGGGGCCAGCAATCAGCCCCAGCATTTT. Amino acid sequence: CASRANQGASNQPQHF.

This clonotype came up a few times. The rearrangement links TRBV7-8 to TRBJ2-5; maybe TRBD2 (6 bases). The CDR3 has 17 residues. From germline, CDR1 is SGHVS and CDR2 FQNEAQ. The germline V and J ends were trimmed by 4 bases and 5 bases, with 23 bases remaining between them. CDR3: CASSSIVGGTPVETQYF. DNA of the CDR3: TGTGCCAGCAGCTCAATAGTGGGGGGTACTCCGGTCGAGACCCAGTACTTC.

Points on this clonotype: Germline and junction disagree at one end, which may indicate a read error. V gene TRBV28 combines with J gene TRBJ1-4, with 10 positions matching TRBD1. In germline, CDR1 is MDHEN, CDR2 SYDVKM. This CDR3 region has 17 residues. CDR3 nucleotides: TGTGCCAGCAGCCTCATAGTGACAGGGGGCGCAGACGAAAGACTGTTTTTT. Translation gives CASSLIVTGGADERLFF.

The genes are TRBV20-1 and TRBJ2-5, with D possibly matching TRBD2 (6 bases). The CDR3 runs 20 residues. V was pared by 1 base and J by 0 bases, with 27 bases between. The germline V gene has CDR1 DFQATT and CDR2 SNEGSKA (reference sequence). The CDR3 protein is CSARVLFNITLRGNQETQYF. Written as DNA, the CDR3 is TGCAGTGCTAGAGTTTTGTTCAATATAACCCTTCGGGGGAACCAAGAGACCCAGTACTTC.

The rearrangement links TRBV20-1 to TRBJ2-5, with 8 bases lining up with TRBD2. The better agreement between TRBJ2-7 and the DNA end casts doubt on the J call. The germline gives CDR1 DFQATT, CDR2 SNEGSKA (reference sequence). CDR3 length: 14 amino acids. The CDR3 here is CSARRAGVPGEQYF. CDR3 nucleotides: TGCAGTGCTAGAAGAGCGGGGGTCCCCGGCGAGCAGTACTTC.

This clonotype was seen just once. CDR3 sequence reads: CASSVETEQFF. CDR3 DNA: TGTGCCAGCAGCGTAGAAACTGAGCAGTTCTTC. The chain employs TRBV9 and TRBJ2-1; D not resolved. Trimming removed 0 bases from V and 9 bases from J, with 4 bases in between. This CDR3 is 11 amino acids long. Germline-derived CDR1 and CDR2 are SGDLS and YYNGEE.

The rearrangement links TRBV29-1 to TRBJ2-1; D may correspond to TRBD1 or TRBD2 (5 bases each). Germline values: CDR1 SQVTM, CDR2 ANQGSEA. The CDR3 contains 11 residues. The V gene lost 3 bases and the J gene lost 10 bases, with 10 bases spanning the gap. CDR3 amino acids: CSVERGGEQFF. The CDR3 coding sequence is TGCAGCGTTGAGAGGGGCGGGGAGCAGTTCTTC.

The chain's CDR3 is CSARISTGYSYEQYF. CDR3 nucleotide sequence: TGCAGTGCTAGAATTTCGACAGGCTACTCCTACGAGCAGTACTTC. The chain joins TRBV20-1 to TRBJ2-7; D is perhaps TRBD1 (6 bases). The CDR3 totals 15 residues. Trimming cost V 2 bases and J 0 bases, with 14 bases left between them. Looked up from germline, CDR1 is DFQATT and CDR2 is SNEGSKA (reference sequence).

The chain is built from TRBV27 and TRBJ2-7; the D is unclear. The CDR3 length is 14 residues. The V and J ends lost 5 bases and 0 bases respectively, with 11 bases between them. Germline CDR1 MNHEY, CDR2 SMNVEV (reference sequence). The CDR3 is CASSSRRTSYEQYF. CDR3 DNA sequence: TGTGCCAGCAGTAGCCGGCGGACCTCCTACGAGCAGTACTTC.

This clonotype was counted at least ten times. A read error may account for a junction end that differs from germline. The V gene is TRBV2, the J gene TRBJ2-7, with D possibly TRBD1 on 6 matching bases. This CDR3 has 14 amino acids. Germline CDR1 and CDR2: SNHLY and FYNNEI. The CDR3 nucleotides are TGTGCCAGCAGGGAAGACAGGTTCTCCTACGAGCAGTACTTC. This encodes CASREDRFSYEQYF.

CDR3 sequence: CASSPRGGTPSEKLFF. The CDR3 DNA reads as TGCGCCAGCAGCCCACGAGGAGGGACTCCTAGCGAAAAACTGTTTTTT. J is TRBJ1-4 and V is TRBV5-1; tentative D call: TRBD1 (5 bases). CDR1 is SGHRS, CDR2 YFSETQ, per germline. The CDR3 has 16 amino acids. The V end lost 4 bases, the J end lost 8 bases, and 21 bases lay between the germline ends.

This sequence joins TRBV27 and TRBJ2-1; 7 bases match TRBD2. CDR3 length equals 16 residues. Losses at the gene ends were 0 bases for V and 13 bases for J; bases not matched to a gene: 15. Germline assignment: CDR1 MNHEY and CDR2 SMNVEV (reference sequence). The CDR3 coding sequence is TGTGCCAGCAGTTTATCCGTGGCTAGCGGATTTGGGACCCAGTTCTTC. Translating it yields CASSLSVASGFGTQFF.

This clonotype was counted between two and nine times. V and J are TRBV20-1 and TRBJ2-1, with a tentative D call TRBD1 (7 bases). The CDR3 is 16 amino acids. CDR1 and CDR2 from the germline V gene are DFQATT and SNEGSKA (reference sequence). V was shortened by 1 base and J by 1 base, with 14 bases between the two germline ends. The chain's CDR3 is CSARASGGISYNEQFF. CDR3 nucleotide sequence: TGCAGTGCTAGAGCCTCAGGGGGGATATCCTACAATGAGCAGTTCTTC.

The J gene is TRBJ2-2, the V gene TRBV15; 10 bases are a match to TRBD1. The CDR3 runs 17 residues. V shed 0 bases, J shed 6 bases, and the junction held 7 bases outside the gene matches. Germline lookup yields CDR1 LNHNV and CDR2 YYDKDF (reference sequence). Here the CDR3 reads CATSRDVGTGESGELFF. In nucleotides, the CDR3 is TGTGCCACCAGCAGAGATGTCGGGACAGGGGAATCCGGGGAGCTGTTTTTT.

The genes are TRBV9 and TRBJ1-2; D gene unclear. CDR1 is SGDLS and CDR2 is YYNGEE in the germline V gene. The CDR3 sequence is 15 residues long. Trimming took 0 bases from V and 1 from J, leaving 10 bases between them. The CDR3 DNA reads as TGTGCCAGCAGCGTAGCCTCGACGGATAACTATGGCTACACCTTC. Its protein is CASSVASTDNYGYTF.

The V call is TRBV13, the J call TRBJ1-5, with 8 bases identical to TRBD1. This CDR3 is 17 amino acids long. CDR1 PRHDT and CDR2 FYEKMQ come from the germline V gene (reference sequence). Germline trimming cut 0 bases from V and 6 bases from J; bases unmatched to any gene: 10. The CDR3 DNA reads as TGTGCCAGCAGCTTAGGATACGGACAGGGTTATAGTCAGCCCCAGCATTTT. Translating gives CASSLGYGQGYSQPQHF.

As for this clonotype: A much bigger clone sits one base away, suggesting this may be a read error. CDR3 nucleotide sequence: TGCGCCAGCAGCCGAGATACCCCTTCGACCTACGAGCAGTACTTC. This encodes CASSRDTPSTYEQYF. The rearrangement uses TRBV4-1 and TRBJ2-7; D remains unclear. CDR1 MGHRA and CDR2 YSYEKL come from the germline V gene. The CDR3 loop spans 15 amino acids. V was clipped by 4 bases and J by 2 bases, with 15 bases between them.

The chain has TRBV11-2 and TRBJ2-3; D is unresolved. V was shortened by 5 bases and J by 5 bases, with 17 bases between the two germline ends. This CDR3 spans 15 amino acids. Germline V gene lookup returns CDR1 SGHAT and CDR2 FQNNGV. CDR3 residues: CASSQQRPSGDTQYF. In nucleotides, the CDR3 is TGTGCCAGCAGCCAACAGAGGCCCTCCGGAGATACGCAGTATTTT.